The 13 T cell receptor beta chains below all came from one sample that was sequenced in a study of beta chain features in type 1 diabetes. Of the isolated RNA, all was reverse transcribed, and so the sequenced material was expressed TCRB transcripts. Here immunoSEQ multiplex PCR was the method, and the copy in TCRdb shows in-frame clones only, minus some. The sample comprises around 320,000 clones, 11% to 15% of which are singletons, and about 6.7% rests with the top ten. Sequencing was performed on central memory CD4+ T cells from blood. Every receptor here comes from a young man in good health.

This clone came up a few times. The chain uses TRBV6-5 and TRBJ1-2; D not certain. The CDR3 sequence is 13 residues long. Trimming shortened V by 5 bases and J by 8 bases, and 15 bases separated the two germline ends. Germline V gene data show CDR1 as MNHEY and CDR2 as SVGAGI. CDR3 DNA: TGTGCCAGCAGTGAAGTGGTCCTTACGGGCTACACCTTC. The encoded protein is CASSEVVLTGYTF.

This clone was observed a handful of times. The genes are TRBV14 and TRBJ1-2, with 7 nucleotides matching TRBD1. V lost 0 bases, J lost 8 bases, and 12 bases stayed unmatched. CDR1 and CDR2 from the germline V gene are SGHDN and FVKESK. The CDR3 totals 16 residues. The CDR3 sequence: CASSQDIGGAGRGYTF. The CDR3 DNA sequence: TGTGCCAGCAGCCAAGATATAGGGGGCGCCGGGAGAGGCTACACCTTC.

The V and J genes are TRBV11-3 and TRBJ2-3; 7 bases align to TRBD1. V lost 1 base and J lost 4; bases outside the gene matches: 5. Germline loops: CDR1 SGHNT, CDR2 YENEEA. This CDR3 is built from 15 residues. CDR3 region: CASSLAGTAADTQYF. CDR3 nucleotides: TGTGCCAGCAGCTTAGCCGGGACAGCGGCAGATACGCAGTATTTT.

The V gene is TRBV21-1, the J gene TRBJ2-5. TRBV21-1 is marked as a pseudogene. The CDR3 extends over 15 amino acids. CDR3 nucleotides: TGTGCCAGCAGCAAAGCTGGGAGAAGGGGCGAGACCCAGTACTTC. This sequence encodes CASSKAGRRGETQYF.

The J gene is TRBJ2-5, the V gene TRBV5-4; TRBD2 agrees at 11 bases. CDR1 is SGHNT and CDR2 is YYREEE in the germline V gene (reference sequence). The ends lost 2 bases at V and 4 bases at J; junction bases unmatched: 13. There are 18 residues in the CDR3. This CDR3 reads CASSLSGLAGSYGETQYF. CDR3 DNA sequence: TGTGCCAGCAGCTTATCTGGACTAGCGGGTTCCTACGGAGAGACCCAGTACTTC.

The sample holds a few counts of this clone. V usage is TRBV27 and J usage is TRBJ1-2, with 7 bases matching TRBD1. Germline trimming cut 4 bases from V and 6 bases from J; bases unmatched to any gene: 8. This CDR3 comprises 14 residues. Germline V gene sequence: CDR1 MNHEY, CDR2 SMNVEV (reference sequence). The CDR3 sequence is CASSSNRGENGYTF. The CDR3 DNA is TGTGCCAGCAGTTCCAACAGGGGAGAGAATGGCTACACCTTC.

This clone has more than one count but fewer than ten. V gene TRBV5-1 combines with J gene TRBJ2-5; D remains unclear. CDR3 length: 16 residues. Between the trimmed V and J ends, which lost 2 bases and 3 bases, there was a span of 17 bases. In germline, CDR1 is SGHRS, CDR2 YFSETQ. Written as DNA, the CDR3 is TGCGCCAGCAGCTTTGTGTTTCCCCCAACAAAAGAGACCCAGTACTTC. It yields the protein CASSFVFPPTKETQYF.

This clone was counted between two and nine times. The genes are TRBV6-5 and TRBJ2-5, with D unclear. V shed 2 bases and J shed 5 bases, with 6 bases lying between them. The CDR3 runs to 12 residues. Per the germline V gene, CDR1 is MNHEY and CDR2 is SVGAGI. CDR3 region: CASSYIGETQYF. Written as DNA, the CDR3 is TGTGCCAGCAGTTACATTGGGGAGACCCAGTACTTC.

This clone was counted a few times. The rearrangement links TRBV7-2 to TRBJ1-4; D is unclear. Looked up from germline, CDR1 is SGHTA and CDR2 is FQGNSA. This CDR3 has 13 amino acids. V was pared by 1 base and J by 7 bases, with 7 bases between. The CDR3 DNA is TGTGCCAGCAGCTTAGGTGCCAGTGAAAAACTGTTTTTT. Amino acid sequence: CASSLGASEKLFF. The variable domain in full, completed from reference TRBV7-2 and TRBJ1-4, reads GAGVSQSPSNKVTEKGKDVELRCDPISGHTALYWYRQSLGQGLEFLIYFQGNSAPDKSGLPSDRFSAERTGGSVSTLTIQRTQQEDSAVYLCASSLGASEKLFFGSGTQLSVL.

The V gene is TRBV9, the J gene TRBJ2-3; no clear D gene. V dropped 0 bases and J dropped 7 bases, with 9 bases sitting between them. Looked up from germline, CDR1 is SGDLS and CDR2 is YYNGEE. The CDR3 is 13 residues long. This CDR3 reads CASSVADGYTQYF. The CDR3 coding sequence is TGTGCCAGCAGCGTAGCCGACGGGTATACGCAGTATTTT. The whole variable domain, filled in from reference TRBV9 and TRBJ2-3, reads DSGVTQTPKHLITATGQRVTLRCSPRSGDLSVYWYQQSLDQGLQFLIQYYNGEERAKGNILERFSAQQFPDLHSELNLSSLELGDSALYFCASSVADGYTQYFGPGTRLTVL.

V is TRBV6-1 and J is TRBJ2-3; D perhaps matches TRBD1 (6 bases). The CDR3 spans 14 residues. CDR1 and CDR2 (germline): MNHNS, SASEGT. V was clipped by 5 bases and J by 4 bases, with 13 bases between them. The CDR3 region is CASSNGRGPDTQYF. DNA of the CDR3: TGTGCCAGCAGTAACGGCAGGGGCCCAGATACGCAGTATTTT.

V and J are TRBV5-6 and TRBJ2-7, with 9 positions matching TRBD2. The CDR3 covers 15 residues. V shed 4 bases, J shed 6 bases, and the junction held 11 bases outside the gene matches. Germline V CDR1 and CDR2: SGHDT, YYEEEE. The CDR3 here is CASSLAGAGGSEQYF. The CDR3, as DNA: TGTGCCAGCAGCCTGGCGGGGGCGGGAGGGAGCGAGCAGTACTTC.

The chain joins TRBV2 to TRBJ1-5; D is possibly TRBD1 (6 bases). The V and J ends lost 2 bases and 3 bases respectively, with 11 bases between them. The CDR3 runs 15 residues. Germline values: CDR1 SNHLY, CDR2 FYNNEI. The CDR3 DNA sequence: TGTGCCAGCAGTGAACCCAGGGGTATCAATCAGCCCCAGCATTTT. This gives the protein CASSEPRGINQPQHF.